This T cell receptor beta chain came from a study of shared clonotypes between healthy human individuals. Study-wide background: The donors, two women and a few men, were aged 18 to 49.

This clone was seen a few times. Assay: immunoSEQ multiplex PCR; the TCRdb copy retains only in-frame clones and omits some. The table has more than 2 million clones, 90% to 96% seen once. Germline V gene sequence: CDR1 MNHEY, CDR2 SVGAGI. CDR3 size: 14 residues. Trimming removed 3 bases at V and 6 bases at J, with 12 bases between. The gene calls are TRBV6-5 and TRBJ1-5, with D perhaps matching TRBD1 (5 bases). The source of this sequence is a man younger than 30 in good health. Sequencing was performed on naive CD4+ T cells sorted from blood. Subset given: CD45RA+ positively selected. The CDR3 sequence: CASSYGGTGQPQHF. In DNA, the CDR3 is TGTGCCAGCAGTTATGGAGGGACCGGTCAGCCCCAGCATTTT.